A selection of T cell receptor beta chains follows, all from one sample in a study of T-cell memory formation after mild COVID-19. One entry per CDR3 protein, called by TCRdb with MiXCR from the 5' RACE reads. The sample has 500,000 to 650,000 distinct CDR3 sequences, roughly 20% seen once. The material sequenced was PBMCs or a T cell subset sorted from them (not recorded which). The receptors were gathered from an adult woman who had mild COVID-19 (a few samples of this study predate the infection). Cell type and time point are not known. Each CDR3 is given with its conserved first and last residue. A D gene is named only where the DNA matches it firmly. Expanded clones are given a class, and other clones once, few, many or no size at all.

V	J	D	size	DNA	CDR3
TRBV3-1	TRBJ2-5	NA	few	TGTGCCAGCCAAAAGGGGGACACATCCCAAGAGACCCAGTACTTC	CASQKGDTSQETQYF
TRBV12-3/TRBV12-4	TRBJ1-5	NA	few	TGTGCCAGCAGGCCAAGGGGCTGGGGCAATCAGCCCCAGCATTTT	CASRPRGWGNQPQHF
TRBV29-1	TRBJ2-7	NA	few	TGCAGCGTTGAATCGGGCCGTAGGCCCTACGAGCAGTACTTC	CSVESGRRPYEQYF
TRBV12-3/TRBV12-4	TRBJ1-1	TRBD1	few	TGTGCCAGCAAAAGGGGGCCGGGCACTGAAGCTTTCTTT	CASKRGPGTEAFF
TRBV6-5	TRBJ2-1	NA	few	TGTGCCAGCAGGTCCAGTTGGTCCTACAATGAGCAGTTCTTC	CASRSSWSYNEQFF
TRBV30	TRBJ2-7	TRBD2	NA	TGTGCCTGGATGCTAGCGGGGACGAACGAGCAGTACTTC	CAWMLAGTNEQYF
TRBV19	TRBJ1-1	NA	NA	TGTGCCAGTAGCCCAACACGACAGAACACTGAAGCTTTCTTT	CASSPTRQNTEAFF
TRBV3-1	TRBJ2-7	NA	NA	TGTGCCAGCAGCCAAGATACACAGGGCATCTCCTACGAGCAGTACTTC	CASSQDTQGISYEQYF
TRBV9	TRBJ2-1	NA	once	TGTGCCAGCAGCGTAGACCAGGGGTACAATGAGCAGTTCTTC	CASSVDQGYNEQFF
TRBV7-9	TRBJ1-5	NA	few	TGTGCCAGCAGCTCAAACAGCGGGGGACAGCCCCAGCATTTT	CASSSNSGGQPQHF
TRBV18	TRBJ2-7	NA	NA	TGTGCCAGCTCAAGGGACGTTGGCCACGAGCAGTACTTC	CASSRDVGHEQYF
TRBV6-5	TRBJ1-1	NA	NA	TGTGCCAGCAGTTACGGGGCACTGAACACTGAAGCTTTCTTT	CASSYGALNTEAFF
TRBV29-1	TRBJ2-3	NA	NA	TGCAGCGTTGACTACGGCACAGATACGCAGTATTTT	CSVDYGTDTQYF
TRBV4-1	TRBJ1-3	NA	NA	TGCGCCAGCAGCCAAGCGGCGTCGAGCTCTGGAAACACCATATATTTT	CASSQAASSSGNTIYF
TRBV4-1	TRBJ2-2	NA	few	TGCGCCAGCAGCCAAGACAACCGGAACACCGGGGAGCTGTTTTTT	CASSQDNRNTGELFF
TRBV4-3	TRBJ1-1	TRBD1	NA	TGCGCCAGCAGCCGAGGGACAGGGGACACGAACACTGAAGCTTTCTTT	CASSRGTGDTNTEAFF
TRBV4-2	TRBJ2-3	NA	NA	TGTGCCAGCAGCCCCCTCGGCCAAGGGGGTCCTACAGATACGCAGTATTTT	CASSPLGQGGPTDTQYF
TRBV18	TRBJ1-3	NA	NA	TGTGCCAGCTCAGAGAAGGCCCGGCTATATGGATATTTT	CASSEKARLYGYF
TRBV7-8	TRBJ2-1	NA	few	TGTGCCAGCAGCTTAAGCGAGCAGCGTACCGATGAGCAGTTCTTC	CASSLSEQRTDEQFF
TRBV3-1	TRBJ1-1	NA	NA	TGTGCCAGCAGCCAGGGGAGGGAGGCTTTCTTT	CASSQGREAFF
TRBV4-1	TRBJ2-2	NA	few	TGCGCCAGCAGCAGAAGTGGGAACACCGGGGAGCTGTTTTTT	CASSRSGNTGELFF
TRBV12-3/TRBV12-4	TRBJ2-2	TRBD2	NA	TGTGCCAGCAGGAGAGGACTAGTGGTTCACACCGGGGAGCTGTTTTTT	CASRRGLVVHTGELFF
TRBV20-1	TRBJ2-7	NA	few	TGCAGTGCTAGAGGGGGGGAAGCAGATATCTACGAGCAGTACTTC	CSARGGEADIYEQYF
TRBV20-1	TRBJ2-7	NA	NA	TGCAGTGCACGCCCCGCAGGGCACTCCTCCGCCTACGAGCAGTACTTC	CSARPAGHSSAYEQYF
TRBV6-6	TRBJ2-6	TRBD2	once	TGTGCCAGCAGACTGGGACTAGCTGACATTGGGGCCAACGTCCTGACTTTC	CASRLGLADIGANVLTF
TRBV4-3	TRBJ2-7	TRBD2	many	TGCGCCAGCAGCCAAGAAGCGGCTAGCGGGAGCTCCTACGAGCAGTACTTC	CASSQEAASGSSYEQYF
TRBV29-1	TRBJ2-1	TRBD2	NA	TGCAGCGTTGAACTCCTCGTCCCGCGGGGGGGCCCCATTGAGCAGTTCTTC	CSVELLVPRGGPIEQFF
TRBV12-3/TRBV12-4	TRBJ2-2	TRBD1	NA	TGTGCCAGCAGTTTTGCCTACAGGGGCCCGAACACCGGGGAGCTGTTTTTT	CASSFAYRGPNTGELFF
TRBV12-3/TRBV12-4	TRBJ2-5	NA	few	TGTGCCAGCAGCCCTAACGGGGGACGGGGAAGCCAAGAGACCCAGTACTTC	CASSPNGGRGSQETQYF
TRBV7-9	TRBJ2-7	NA	few	TGTGCCTACGGGAGTGTGAACTACGAGCAGTACTTC	CAYGSVNYEQYF
TRBV9	TRBJ2-7	TRBD2	few	TGTGCCAGCAGCAGCACTAGCGGTGGGGGGGAGCAGTACTTC	CASSSTSGGGEQYF
TRBV20-1	TRBJ2-5	TRBD2	many	TGCAGTGCGTACGAGCGGGAGGGCCCGTTAGAGACCCAGTACTTC	CSAYEREGPLETQYF
TRBV7-2	TRBJ2-3	TRBD2	NA	TGTGCCAGCAAGCGGGAGGTCTTCGGGGCCTACGGCACAGATACGCAGTATTTT	CASKREVFGAYGTDTQYF
TRBV11-2	TRBJ1-2	NA	few	TGTGCCAGCAGCTTACCCATTGGTGGCTACACCTTC	CASSLPIGGYTF
TRBV7-2	TRBJ1-3	NA	few	TGTGCCAGCAGCTTAAGGGCTGATCATGACACCATATATTTT	CASSLRADHDTIYF
TRBV7-6	TRBJ2-5	TRBD1	NA	TGTGCCAGCAGCTTAGAGGGGACAGGGAGGGAGACCCAGTACTTC	CASSLEGTGRETQYF
TRBV5-5	TRBJ2-7	NA	NA	TGTGCCACTTCTCGACAGTACTCCTACGAGCAGTACTTC	CATSRQYSYEQYF
TRBV7-8	TRBJ1-1	NA	many	TGTGCCAGCAGCCCAAACTTCCGGGACTCCTTAAACACTGAAGCTTTCTTT	CASSPNFRDSLNTEAFF
TRBV6-5	TRBJ2-1	NA	NA	TGTGCCAGCAGTTACTCAGGGGGGCGCAGGATGTTCTTC	CASSYSGGRRMFF
TRBV12-3/TRBV12-4	TRBJ1-1	TRBD1	many	TGCGCCAGCAGCTTGCGACAGGGGAACACTGAAGCTTTCTTT	CASSLRQGNTEAFF
TRBV5-4	TRBJ2-3	TRBD1	few	TGTGCCAGCAGCCCAGGTATCGGGACAGGGGTCACAGATACGCAGTATTTT	CASSPGIGTGVTDTQYF
TRBV18	TRBJ2-5	NA	few	TGTGCCAGCTCACCGACAAGCCAAGAGACCCAGTACTTC	CASSPTSQETQYF
TRBV5-1	TRBJ2-7	TRBD1	few	TGCGCCAGCAGCTTGGAAGGGGGCCACTACTACGAGCAGTACTTC	CASSLEGGHYYEQYF
TRBV9	TRBJ2-1	NA	NA	TGTGCCAGCAGCCCCGGGCTAGCGGAGCAGTTCTTC	CASSPGLAEQFF
TRBV6-5	TRBJ1-1	TRBD1	NA	TGTGCCAGCAGTTACTCGGGGGCAGGGGGCCAGAGGACTGAAGCTTTCTTT	CASSYSGAGGQRTEAFF
TRBV5-6	TRBJ1-2	NA	few	TGTGCCAGCAGCTCGGGACTTGGCGGCTACACCTTC	CASSSGLGGYTF
TRBV24-1	TRBJ2-7	NA	few	TGTGCCACCAGTGATCAGGACACCTTCTACGAGCAGTACTTC	CATSDQDTFYEQYF
TRBV20-1	TRBJ2-7	TRBD2	few	TGCAGTGCTAGAAATAGGGATTCACTACGGCTAGCGGGGTCCTACGAGCAGTACTTC	CSARNRDSLRLAGSYEQYF
TRBV11-2	TRBJ2-1	TRBD2	few	TGTGCCAGCAGCTTAGTGCCAGCGGGGGGGCGGAGGGATGAGCAGTTCTTC	CASSLVPAGGRRDEQFF
TRBV20-1	TRBJ1-1	TRBD1	NA	TGCAGTGCTAGGCGACCACAGGGGGCTGGTAACACTGAAGCTTTCTTT	CSARRPQGAGNTEAFF
TRBV20-1	TRBJ2-1	TRBD2	NA	TGCAGTGCTATCAGGACTAGCGGGAGGTTGGGGGAGCAGTTCTTC	CSAIRTSGRLGEQFF
TRBV20-1	TRBJ1-2	TRBD1	NA	TGCAGTGCTAGAGAGGACAGGGACTTCTATGGCTACACCTTC	CSAREDRDFYGYTF
TRBV11-1	TRBJ2-1	TRBD2	NA	TGTGCCAGCAGCCCCTACGCTAGCGGGATGAACAATGAGCAGTTCTTC	CASSPYASGMNNEQFF
TRBV7-3	TRBJ1-1	TRBD1	few	TGTGCCAGCAGCTTTTCAGGGACAGGGGCTGAAGCTTTCTTT	CASSFSGTGAEAFF
TRBV7-9	TRBJ1-1	NA	NA	TGTGCCAGCAGGACCACCGGGGAGGCCATGAACACTGAAGCTTTCTTT	CASRTTGEAMNTEAFF
TRBV4-3	TRBJ1-2	TRBD1	NA	TGCGCCAGCAGCCAAGCCTCCGGGACAGTGCTCTTCAACTATGGCTACACCTTC	CASSQASGTVLFNYGYTF